One and the same sample provided the 20 T cell receptor beta chains below, sequenced in a study of T cell changes during pregnancy in multiple sclerosis. Only in-frame clones appear in the TCRdb table, and some are missing; sequencing was by immunoSEQ multiplex PCR. Here the sample spans over 60,000 clones, 85% to 95% being singletons. The sequencing here drew on peripheral blood, taken in the first trimester of pregnancy. Receptors were obtained from a female donor with multiple sclerosis, enrolled in a pregnancy study.

With respect to this clone: Distinct nucleotide sequences in the sample also encode this CDR3. V is TRBV18 and J is TRBJ2-3, with a tentative D call TRBD1 (6 bases). There are 13 residues in the CDR3. V was trimmed by 3 bases and J by 4 bases, leaving 8 bases between them. CDR1 and CDR2 from the germline V gene are KGHSH and LQKENI. CDR3 DNA: TGTGCCAGCTCACCTACAGGGTCAGATACGCAGTATTTT. It is translated as CASSPTGSDTQYF.

This clone was picked up one time. The chain joins TRBV28 to TRBJ2-7; TRBD1 matches at 11 bases. Germline V gives CDR1 MDHEN, CDR2 SYDVKM. V lost 7 bases and J lost 4; bases outside the gene matches: 12. This CDR3 spans 16 amino acids. CDR3 in amino acids: CASTSDRTGGLYEQYF. The CDR3 nucleotides read TGTGCCAGCACCTCCGATAGGACAGGGGGCTTGTACGAGCAGTACTTC.

This chain joins TRBV7-2 and TRBJ2-1; the D is unclear. The CDR3 is made up of 13 amino acids. Between the trimmed V and J ends, which lost 3 bases and 3 bases, there was a span of 6 bases. CDR1 is SGHTA, CDR2 FQGNSA, per germline. CDR3 nucleotide sequence: TGTGCCAGCAGCTTGGAGCGCTACAATGAGCAGTTCTTC. It codes for CASSLERYNEQFF.

The table lists this clone with a count of one. The CDR3 region is CASSLGTSGLLSTDTQYF. The DNA for the CDR3 is TGCGCCAGCAGCTTAGGGACTAGCGGGTTACTTAGCACAGATACGCAGTATTTT. The chain is built from TRBV5-1 and TRBJ2-3; 12 bases align to TRBD2. Germline trimming cut 2 bases from V and 0 bases from J; bases unmatched to any gene: 7. This CDR3 spans 18 amino acids. Germline V lookup: CDR1 SGHRS, CDR2 YFSETQ.

The chain joins TRBV5-1 to TRBJ2-2; 11 positions agree with TRBD1. This CDR3 has 14 amino acids. The J segment lost 5 bases and the V segment lost 7 bases, leaving 4 bases of the junction unmatched. CDR1 is SGHRS, CDR2 YFSETQ, per germline. DNA for the CDR3: TGCGCCAGCGGACAGGGGGCGCGGACCGGGGAGCTGTTTTTT. It specifies CASGQGARTGELFF.

The chain employs TRBV2 and TRBJ2-2, with TRBD1 identical over 12 bases. The V gene's germline CDR1 is SNHLY and CDR2 FYNNEI. Trimming cost V 9 bases and J 5 bases; bases outside gene matches: 7. CDR3 length equals 15 residues. This CDR3 reads CASYTGQGATGELFF. The CDR3, as DNA: TGTGCCAGTTACACGGGACAGGGGGCAACCGGGGAGCTGTTTTTT.

The chain has TRBV2 and TRBJ2-7; the D gene is possibly TRBD1 (5 bases). CDR1 SNHLY and CDR2 FYNNEI come from the germline V gene. With 4 bases removed from V and 9 bases from J, the gap between germline ends came to 7 bases. The CDR3 contains 10 residues. The CDR3 here is CASSGQTQYF. The DNA of the CDR3 is TGTGCCAGCAGTGGACAGACGCAGTACTTC.

The chain couples TRBV5-1 to TRBJ2-7; D might be TRBD1 (6 bases). With 2 bases removed from V and 3 bases from J, the gap between germline ends came to 21 bases. This CDR3 comprises 17 residues. Germline V gene lookup returns CDR1 SGHRS and CDR2 YFSETQ. For the CDR3, the DNA is TGCGCCAGCAGCTTTGGAAGGGGGTCAACAGGGAACTACGAGCAGTACTTC. Translated, it gives CASSFGRGSTGNYEQYF.

The V and J genes are TRBV20-1 and TRBJ2-3; D not resolved. Per the germline V gene, CDR1 is DFQATT and CDR2 is SNEGSKA (reference sequence). The CDR3 spans 11 residues. V was cut by 5 bases and J by 6 bases, with 9 bases left in between. CDR3 protein: CSAFPRDTQYF. In DNA form, the CDR3 reads TGCAGTGCTTTCCCGCGGGATACGCAGTATTTT.

The chain joins TRBV2 to TRBJ2-6; D might be TRBD2 (5 bases). The CDR3 loop spans 14 amino acids. Germline CDR1 reads SNHLY; CDR2 reads FYNNEI. V shed 9 bases and J shed 0 bases, with 9 bases lying between them. CDR3 sequence (DNA): TGTGCCAGTCTGGGAGTCTCTGGGGCCAACGTCCTGACTTTC. It specifies CASLGVSGANVLTF.

The V gene is TRBV7-2, the J gene TRBJ2-7; 13 bases are shared with TRBD2. CDR1 is SGHTA and CDR2 is FQGNSA in the germline V gene. The CDR3 runs 15 residues. Trimming cost V 4 bases and J 2 bases; bases outside gene matches: 2. DNA for the CDR3: TGTGCCAGCAGCTGGGGACTAGCGGGGACCTACGAGCAGTACTTC. Translating gives CASSWGLAGTYEQYF.

The rearrangement joins TRBV9 to TRBJ2-2, with a possible D match to TRBD2 (7 bases). This CDR3 region has 17 residues. Germline V CDR1 and CDR2: SGDLS, YYNGEE. Trimming took 1 base from V and 2 from J, leaving 15 bases between them. The CDR3 coding sequence is TGTGCCAGCAGCGTAACGGGGGGCCCTCCAAACACCGGGGAGCTGTTTTTT. It translates to CASSVTGGPPNTGELFF.

The CDR3 loop is CASRGQGPQYEQFF. DNA for the CDR3: TGTGCCAGTAGGGGTCAGGGGCCCCAGTATGAGCAGTTCTTC. This chain links TRBV19 with TRBJ2-1, with a possible D match to TRBD1 (6 bases). The length of the CDR3 is 14 residues. With 6 bases removed from V and 8 bases from J, the gap between germline ends came to 17 bases. Germline CDR1 is LNHDA and CDR2 is SQIVND (reference sequence).

As for this clone: Germline is not matched at one junction end, which may reflect a read error. The chain recombines TRBV27 with TRBJ2-5; possibly TRBD1 for D (6 bases). CDR3 length: 13 amino acids. Per the germline V gene, CDR1 is MNHEY and CDR2 is SMNVEV (reference sequence). The CDR3 DNA follows: TGTGCCAGCAGTATTACAGGGCAAGAGATCCAGTACTTC. Translating it yields CASSITGQEIQYF.

A note on this clone: Within the sample, other DNA sequences also encode this same CDR3. V gene TRBV7-3 combines with J gene TRBJ2-5; no firm D call. In germline, CDR1 is SGHTA, CDR2 FQGTGA. This CDR3 has 13 residues. The V and J ends lost 5 bases and 4 bases respectively, with 11 bases between them. CDR3 nucleotide sequence: TGTGCCAGCAGCCCCGGTCGCGGAGAGACCCAGTACTTC. Its translation: CASSPGRGETQYF.

This chain connects TRBV19 to TRBJ2-7; D is possibly TRBD2 (6 bases). V lost 5 bases, J lost 6 bases, and 8 bases lay in between. Germline V gene lookup returns CDR1 LNHDA and CDR2 SQIVND (reference sequence). This CDR3 contains 11 residues. The CDR3 region is CASSYGGEQYF. The CDR3 bases are TGTGCCAGTAGTTACGGGGGCGAGCAGTACTTC.

This clone was recorded once. V is TRBV27 and J is TRBJ2-3, with 7 bases identical to TRBD1. From germline, CDR1 is MNHEY and CDR2 SMNVEV (reference sequence). V shed 5 bases, J shed 3 bases, and the junction held 5 bases outside the gene matches. The CDR3 is 14 amino acids. Here the CDR3 reads CASSPGTATDTQYF. In nucleotides, the CDR3 is TGTGCCAGCAGTCCAGGGACAGCTACAGATACGCAGTATTTT.

The CDR3 nucleotides are TGTGCCAGCAGCTTAATGCATAGCGGCTCCCTACAGTTCTTC. Amino acids: CASSLMHSGSLQFF. J is TRBJ2-1 and V is TRBV7-9; D might be TRBD2 (6 bases). The V end was cut by 2 bases, the J end by 13 bases, with 18 bases between. Germline CDR1 SEHNR, CDR2 FQNEAQ (reference sequence). CDR3 length: 14 residues.

This clone was observed once. The V gene is TRBV7-3, the J gene TRBJ2-7; D might be TRBD2 (5 bases). V was cut by 5 bases and J by 0 bases, with 14 bases left in between. The CDR3 spans 15 residues. CDR1 is SGHTA, CDR2 FQGTGA, per germline. CDR3 nucleotide sequence: TGTGCCAGCAGCCCTAAACCGGGGAGCTCCTACGAGCAGTACTTC. This sequence encodes CASSPKPGSSYEQYF.

The chain combines TRBV5-4 with TRBJ2-7; TRBD2 matches 7 bases. The V gene's germline CDR1 is SGHNT and CDR2 YYREEE (reference sequence). CDR3 length: 15 residues. V lost 0 bases and J lost 3; bases outside the gene matches: 6. The chain's CDR3 is CASSLETGLLYEQYF. In nucleotides, the CDR3 is TGTGCCAGCAGCTTGGAAACGGGACTACTCTACGAGCAGTACTTC.